The next 19 T cell receptor beta chains were all read from a single sample in a study of vaccination and CD4 T cells after COVID-19 (dated by TCRdb to between 2020 and 2023). No cognate antigen is known for these TCRs. The method was PCR. Sequencer: Illumina iSeq 100. TCR sequencing of DNA from cultured CD4+ T cells used the Oncomine TCR Beta short-read assay at the Johns Hopkins FTIC core. The raw public data were reprocessed by TCRdb itself: fastp quality trimming at Q25, MiXCR clonotype calling, in-frame beta chains only. CDR3 protein duplicates are merged, each entry listing the most common genes and DNA. This sample lists approximately 20,000 distinct CDR3 sequences; roughly 60% were detected once. More than 20% of the sample belongs to the ten largest clones. Explained via the paper, the treatment or condition label denotes: approximately 9-day PBMC culture with coronavirus spike peptide pools or control peptides (ViraFEST assay).

The sequencing here drew on CD4+ T cells from blood, cultured in vitro, taken before SARS-CoV-2 vaccination. The receptor source for this set is a human donor who received a COVID-19 vaccine.

This clonotype was seen more than once but under ten times. The CDR3 is CASSRDRSMNTEAFF. CDR3 nucleotides: TGTGCCAGTAGTAGGGACAGGTCGATGAACACTGAAGCTTTCTTT. The chain recombines TRBV19 with TRBJ1-1; TRBD1 matches 8 bases. With 4 bases clipped from V and 0 bases from J, the junction kept 4 bases outside the gene matches. The germline CDR1 and CDR2 sequences are LNHDA and SQIVND (reference sequence). CDR3 size: 15 residues.

The genes are TRBV12-3 or TRBV12-4 and TRBJ2-1; TRBD2 agrees at 9 bases. The CDR3 is made up of 15 amino acids. The V and J ends lost 6 bases and 2 bases, in that order; junction bases with no gene match: 5. The CDR3 nucleotides are TGTGCCAGCAGCCCCAGCGGGGGGACCTACAATGAGCAGTTCTTC. This translates into CASSPSGGTYNEQFF.

The table lists this clonotype with a few counts. V gene TRBV27 combines with J gene TRBJ2-5; D might be TRBD1 or TRBD2, each matching 5 bases. V was trimmed by 5 bases and J by 2 bases, leaving 18 bases between them. This CDR3 comprises 16 residues. Looked up from germline, CDR1 is MNHEY and CDR2 is SMNVEV (reference sequence). This chain's CDR3 is CASSPDWGSAQETQYF. The CDR3 DNA reads as TGTGCCAGCAGTCCCGACTGGGGGTCCGCACAAGAGACCCAGTACTTC.

The chain employs TRBV19 and TRBJ1-2, with a weak D call TRBD1 (5 bases). Trimming shortened V by 6 bases and J by 7 bases, and 18 bases separated the two germline ends. Germline-derived CDR1 and CDR2 are LNHDA and SQIVND (reference sequence). The CDR3 is 14 residues long. Written as DNA, the CDR3 is TGTGCCAGTAGGAACCGGGGAGGGGAAGGTGGCTACACCTTC. This sequence encodes CASRNRGGEGGYTF.

The CDR3 loop reads CASSARGFDGYTF. CDR3 coding DNA: TGTGCCAGCAGTGCCAGGGGGTTCGATGGCTACACCTTC. The J gene is TRBJ1-2, the V gene TRBV25-1; TRBD1 matches 7 bases. This CDR3 has 13 amino acids. Germline trimming cut 4 bases from V and 6 bases from J; bases unmatched to any gene: 5. The germline CDR1 and CDR2 sequences are MGHDK and SYGVNS.

This clonotype came up a few times. The gene calls are TRBV10-3 and TRBJ1-6; possible D gene TRBD1, 5 bases. V lost 10 bases and J lost 4, with 14 bases in between. The germline V gene has CDR1 ENHRY and CDR2 SYGVKD. CDR3 size: 14 residues. As DNA, the CDR3 is TGTGCCAGCACCCAAACAGGTTATAATTCACCCCTCCACTTT. This sequence encodes CASTQTGYNSPLHF.

The genes are TRBV6-1 and TRBJ1-1, with unresolved D. CDR1 is MNHNS, CDR2 SASEGT, per germline. Trimming pared 1 base from V and 4 bases from J, leaving 16 bases between. The CDR3 runs to 16 residues. The CDR3 reads CASSEGSGRVGTEAFF. CDR3 in DNA: TGTGCCAGCAGTGAAGGTTCCGGCCGAGTCGGCACTGAAGCTTTCTTT.

This clonotype was seen only a few times. V and J are TRBV21-1 and TRBJ2-1; the table's D call, TRBD1, was not checked against the DNA. TRBV21-1 is given as a pseudogene. The CDR3 has 14 residues. For the CDR3, the DNA is TGTGCCAGCAGCAAAGCTGTACAGGGCCTTGAGCAGTTCTTC. It encodes CASSKAVQGLEQFF.

This sequence joins TRBV5-1 and TRBJ2-5, with D uncertain. Trimming removed 0 bases from V and 1 base from J, with 4 bases in between. CDR3 length: 13 amino acids. Germline V CDR1 and CDR2: SGHRS, YFSETQ. DNA for the CDR3: TGCGCCAGCAGCTTGGCGGTCCAAGAGACCCAGTACTTC. Amino acids: CASSLAVQETQYF.

V is TRBV7-6 and J is TRBJ2-1, with D tentatively TRBD1 (6 bases). In germline, CDR1 is SGHVS, CDR2 FNYEAQ. The CDR3 is 16 amino acids. Trimming cost V 0 bases and J 4 bases, with 13 bases left between them. In DNA, the CDR3 is TGTGCCAGCAGCTTAGCGTCAGGGGTGGGGTACAATGAGCAGTTCTTC. Translation gives CASSLASGVGYNEQFF.

CDR3 sequence: CASSFHRDRDSPLHF. CDR3 DNA sequence: TGTGCCAGCAGTTTCCACCGGGACAGGGATTCACCCCTCCACTTT. The chain has TRBV6-2 or TRBV6-3 and TRBJ1-6; 9 bases agree with TRBD1. V lost 4 bases and J lost 8; bases outside the gene matches: 6. Germline CDR1 and CDR2: MNHEY and SVGEGT. The CDR3 sequence is 15 residues long.

The genes are TRBV24-1 and TRBJ1-2; 10 nucleotides agree with TRBD1. CDR1 KGHDR and CDR2 SFDVKD come from the germline V gene. The V gene end was trimmed by 4 bases and the J gene end by 5 bases; junction bases not matched to a gene: 6. The CDR3 extends over 15 amino acids. CDR3 sequence: CATSDPGTGVYGYTF. CDR3 DNA sequence: TGTGCCACCAGTGACCCCGGGACAGGGGTTTATGGCTACACCTTC.

The sample holds a few counts of this clonotype. The chain links TRBV30 to TRBJ1-1; no firm D call. Trimming pared 0 bases from V and 3 bases from J, leaving 14 bases between. This CDR3 contains 15 residues. From germline, CDR1 is GTSNPN and CDR2 SVGIG (reference sequence). CDR3 region: CAWSVREASYTEAFF. The DNA for the CDR3 is TGTGCCTGGAGTGTACGGGAGGCGTCTTACACTGAAGCTTTCTTT.

The V gene is TRBV7-3, the J gene TRBJ2-5, with TRBD2 matching over 15 bases. This CDR3 is built from 18 residues. The germline V gene encodes CDR1 SGHTA and CDR2 FQGTGA. V dropped 5 bases and J dropped 1; count of bases not matched to a gene: 8. The CDR3 coding sequence is TGTGCCAGCAGCCTCCGGACTAGCGGGGGGGGTATCCAAGAGACCCAGTACTTC. This sequence encodes CASSLRTSGGGIQETQYF.

V and J are TRBV19 and TRBJ1-3, with D unresolved. The germline gives CDR1 LNHDA, CDR2 SQIVND (reference sequence). V lost 6 bases, J lost 4 bases, and 1 base lay in between. The CDR3 runs 10 residues. CDR3 bases: TGTGCCAGTAGGGGAAACACCATATATTTT. Its translation: CASRGNTIYF.

This clonotype was seen a single time. The J gene is TRBJ1-6, the V gene TRBV20-1, with 7 positions matching TRBD1. Germline CDR1 reads DFQATT; CDR2 reads SNEGSKA (reference sequence). V trimming: 1 base; J trimming: 4 bases; junction bases outside the gene matches: 13. The CDR3 runs 18 residues. This CDR3 is CSARGRYTGALYNSPLHF. The CDR3 bases are TGCAGTGCTAGAGGGAGATACACAGGGGCTCTTTATAATTCACCCCTCCACTTT.

The genes are TRBV6-5 and TRBJ2-4, with TRBD2 identical over 9 bases. The V gene end was trimmed by 4 bases and the J gene end by 3 bases; junction bases not matched to a gene: 7. The V gene's germline CDR1 is MNHEY and CDR2 SVGAGI. The CDR3 consists of 16 residues. The CDR3 nucleotides are TGTGCCAGCAGTTTTAGCGGGGGTCAGGACAAAAACATTCAGTACTTC. This translates into CASSFSGGQDKNIQYF.

This clonotype was observed a few times. The rearrangement links TRBV2 to TRBJ1-2, with D possibly TRBD1 on 6 matching bases. The CDR3 extends over 15 amino acids. Per germline, CDR1 SNHLY and CDR2 FYNNEI. V lost 8 bases and J lost 8, with 24 bases in between. In DNA, the CDR3 is TGTGCCAGCTTCGGGTCCAAAGGGGGAGAGTGGGGCTACACCTTC. Translation gives CASFGSKGGEWGYTF.

This clonotype was seen more than once but under ten times. This rearrangement joins TRBV30 to TRBJ1-1; D unclear. Trimming removed 2 bases from V and 2 bases from J, with 9 bases in between. CDR3 size: 13 residues. The germline CDR1 and CDR2 sequences are GTSNPN and SVGIG (reference sequence). The CDR3 DNA follows: TGTGCCTGGAGTAAATTATTCAACACTGAAGCTTTCTTT. Translating it yields CAWSKLFNTEAFF.